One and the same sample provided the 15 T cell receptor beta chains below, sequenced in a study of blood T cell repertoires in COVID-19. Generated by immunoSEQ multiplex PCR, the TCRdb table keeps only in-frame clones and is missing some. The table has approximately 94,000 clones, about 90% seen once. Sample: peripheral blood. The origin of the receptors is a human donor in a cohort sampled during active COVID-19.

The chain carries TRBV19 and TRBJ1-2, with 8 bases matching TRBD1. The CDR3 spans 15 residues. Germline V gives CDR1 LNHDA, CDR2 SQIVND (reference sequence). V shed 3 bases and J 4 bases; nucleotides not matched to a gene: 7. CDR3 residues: CASSIPDRVAYGYTF. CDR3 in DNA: TGTGCCAGTAGTATCCCGGACAGGGTAGCCTATGGCTACACCTTC.

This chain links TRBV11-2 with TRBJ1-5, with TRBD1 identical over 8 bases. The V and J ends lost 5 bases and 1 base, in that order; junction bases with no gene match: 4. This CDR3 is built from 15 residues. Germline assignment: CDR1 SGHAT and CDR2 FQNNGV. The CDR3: CASSISGGSNQPQHF. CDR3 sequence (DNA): TGTGCCAGCAGCATATCAGGGGGCAGCAATCAGCCCCAGCATTTT.

The CDR3 coding sequence is TGCAGCGTTGAAGGCTCTGGCGGCGATCCCTACGAGCAGTACTTC. Translation gives CSVEGSGGDPYEQYF. This chain links TRBV29-1 with TRBJ2-7; D remains unclear. The CDR3 has 15 residues. Germline V gene sequence: CDR1 SQVTM, CDR2 ANQGSEA. V was pared by 1 base and J by 2 bases, with 15 bases between.

The CDR3 DNA sequence: TGTGCCAGCAGCTTAGCCCTTAGAAGCGGCTACACCTTC. This encodes CASSLALRSGYTF. The chain recombines TRBV7-9 with TRBJ1-2; D remains ambiguous. Germline V gene data show CDR1 as SEHNR and CDR2 as FQNEAQ (reference sequence). V lost 0 bases and J lost 8, with 10 bases in between. The CDR3 extends over 13 amino acids.

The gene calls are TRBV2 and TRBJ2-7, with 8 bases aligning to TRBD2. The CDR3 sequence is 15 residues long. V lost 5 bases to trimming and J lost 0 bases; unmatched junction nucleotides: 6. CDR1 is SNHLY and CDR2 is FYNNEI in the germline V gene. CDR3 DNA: TGTGCCAGCAGTTTGACTAGCGCCTTCTCCTACGAGCAGTACTTC. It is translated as CASSLTSAFSYEQYF. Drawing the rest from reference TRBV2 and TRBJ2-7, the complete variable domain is EPEVTQTPSHQVTQMGQEVILRCVPISNHLYFYWYRQILGQKVEFLVSFYNNEISEKSEIFDDQFSVERPDGSNFTLKIRSTKLEDSAMYFCASSLTSAFSYEQYFGPGTRLTVT.

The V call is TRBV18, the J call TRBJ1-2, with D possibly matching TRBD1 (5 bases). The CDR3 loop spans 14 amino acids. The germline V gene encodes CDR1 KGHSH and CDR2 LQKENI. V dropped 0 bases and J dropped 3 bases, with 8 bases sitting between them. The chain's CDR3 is CASSPPGTHYGYTF. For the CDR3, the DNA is TGTGCCAGCTCACCACCAGGGACTCACTATGGCTACACCTTC.

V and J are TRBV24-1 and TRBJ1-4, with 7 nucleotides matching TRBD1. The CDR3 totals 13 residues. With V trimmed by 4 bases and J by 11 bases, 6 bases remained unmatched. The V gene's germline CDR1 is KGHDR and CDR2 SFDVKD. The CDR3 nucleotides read TGTGCCACCAGTGAACACGAGACAGGGAAACTGTTTTTT. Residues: CATSEHETGKLFF.

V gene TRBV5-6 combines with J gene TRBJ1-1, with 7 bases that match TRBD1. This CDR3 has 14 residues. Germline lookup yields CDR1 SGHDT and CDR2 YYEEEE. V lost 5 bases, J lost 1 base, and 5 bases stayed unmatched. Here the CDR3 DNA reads TGTGCCAGCAGACGGGGACAGCCGAACACTGAAGCTTTCTTT. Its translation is CASRRGQPNTEAFF.

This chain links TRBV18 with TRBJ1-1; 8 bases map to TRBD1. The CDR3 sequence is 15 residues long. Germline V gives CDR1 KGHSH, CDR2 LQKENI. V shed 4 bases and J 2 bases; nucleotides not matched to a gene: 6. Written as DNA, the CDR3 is TGTGCCAGCTCACAGGGAGGGACAGGTAACACTGAAGCTTTCTTT. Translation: CASSQGGTGNTEAFF.

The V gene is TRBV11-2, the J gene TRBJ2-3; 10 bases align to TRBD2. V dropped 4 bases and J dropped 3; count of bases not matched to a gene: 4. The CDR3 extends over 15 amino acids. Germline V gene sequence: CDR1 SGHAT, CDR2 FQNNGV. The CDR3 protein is CASSYGLAETDTQYF. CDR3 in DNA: TGTGCCAGCAGCTATGGACTAGCGGAAACAGATACGCAGTATTTT.

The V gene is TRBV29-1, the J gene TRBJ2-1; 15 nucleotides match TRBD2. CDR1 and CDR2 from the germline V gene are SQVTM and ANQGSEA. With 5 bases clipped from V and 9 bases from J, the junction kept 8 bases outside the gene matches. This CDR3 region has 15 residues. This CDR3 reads CSVSRTSGRASEQFF. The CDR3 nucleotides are TGCAGCGTTTCCAGGACTAGCGGGAGGGCCAGTGAGCAGTTCTTC.

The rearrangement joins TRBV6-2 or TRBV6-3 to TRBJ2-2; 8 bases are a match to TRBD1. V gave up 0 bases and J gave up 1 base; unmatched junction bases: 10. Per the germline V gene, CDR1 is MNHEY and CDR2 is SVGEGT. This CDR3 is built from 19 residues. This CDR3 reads CASSYSWTGLKENTGELFF. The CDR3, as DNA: TGTGCCAGCAGTTACTCGTGGACAGGGTTGAAAGAGAACACCGGGGAGCTGTTTTTT.

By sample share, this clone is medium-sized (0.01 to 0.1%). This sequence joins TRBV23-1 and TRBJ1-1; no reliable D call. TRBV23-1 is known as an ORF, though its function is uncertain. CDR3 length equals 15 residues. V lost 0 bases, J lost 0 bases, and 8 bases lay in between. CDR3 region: CASSQSWAMNTEAFF. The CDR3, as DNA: TGCGCCAGCAGTCAATCGTGGGCCATGAACACTGAAGCTTTCTTT.

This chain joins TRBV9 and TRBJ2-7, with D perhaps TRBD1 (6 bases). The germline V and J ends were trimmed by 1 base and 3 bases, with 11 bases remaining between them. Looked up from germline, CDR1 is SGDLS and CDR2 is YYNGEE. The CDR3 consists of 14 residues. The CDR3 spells CASSVSDSFYEQYF. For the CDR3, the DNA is TGTGCCAGCAGCGTATCGGACAGTTTCTACGAGCAGTACTTC.

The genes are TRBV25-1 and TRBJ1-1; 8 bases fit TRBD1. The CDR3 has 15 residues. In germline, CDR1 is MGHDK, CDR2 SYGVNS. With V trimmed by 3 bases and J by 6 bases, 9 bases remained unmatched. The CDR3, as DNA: TGTGCCAGCAGTGACCATGGACAGGGTACGCCTGAAGCTTTCTTT. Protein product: CASSDHGQGTPEAFF.